The entry that follows covers one T cell receptor (beta chain) sequence. The antigen is not known. Between the trimmed V and J ends, which lost 2 bases and 4 bases, there was a span of 15 bases. The CDR3 consists of 16 residues. CDR1 and CDR2 (germline): KGHSH, LQKENI. The study sampled blood at baseline, cycle 4 day 1, and cycle 7 day 1. The data were obtained in a study of OX40 agonist ivuxolimab in advanced cancers. As for the study in general: Patients received intravenous ivuxolimab every 2 weeks at 0.01 to 10 mg/kg. Study results and caveats: Clonal expansion by week 6 occurred in CD4+ and CD8+ blood T cells (at 0.1 to 3.0 mg/kg). In the expanded peripheral T cells, antigen specificity was never determined.

Assay: immunoSEQ multiplex PCR; the TCRdb copy retains only in-frame clones and omits some. The table shows 70,000 to 95,000 clones, with about 91% occurring only once. The chain uses TRBV18 and TRBJ1-5; the D is unclear. This specimen consisted of CD4+ or CD8+ T cells sorted from blood, obtained in a trial of the OX40 agonist ivuxolimab. This receptor was taken from an adult with an advanced solid tumor such as melanoma, head and neck, liver or kidney cancer. The CDR3: CASSPASSINNQPQHF. The CDR3 DNA reads TGTGCCAGCTCACCAGCGTCCTCTATTAATAATCAGCCCCAGCATTTT.